This T cell receptor beta chain was profiled in a study of OX40 agonist ivuxolimab in advanced cancers. Study background: Aged roughly 23 to 80 with a mean of roughly 63 years, they were around 85% male.

The data were produced by immunoSEQ multiplex PCR, yet TCRdb's version contains in-frame clones alone and is incomplete. In the table there are some 40,000 clones, approximately 84% of which are singletons. Worth noting for this clone: The antigen remains unidentified.

Study-wide results and caveats: Low normalized clonal expansion also occurred in some nonresponding patients.

The receptor's source is an adult with an advanced solid tumor such as melanoma, head and neck, liver or kidney cancer. This sample comprised CD4+ or CD8+ T cells sorted from blood, obtained in a trial of the OX40 agonist ivuxolimab.

The CDR3 loop reads CASTKGQGQGSNQPQHF. CDR3 coding DNA: TGTGCCAGCACCAAGGGTCAGGGTCAGGGGAGCAATCAGCCCCAGCATTTT. The chain couples TRBV5-6 to TRBJ1-5, with TRBD1 as a possible D gene (6 bases). The CDR3 covers 17 residues. Looked up from germline, CDR1 is SGHDT and CDR2 is YYEEEE. V lost 6 bases, J lost 1 base, and 20 bases lay in between.